These 14 T cell receptor beta chains came from one sample sequenced in a study of metastatic and nonmetastatic thyroid tumors. No patient received treatment before thyroid surgery. Using MiXCR, TCRdb re-called clones from the PCR reads. The table records around 37,000 clones, 25% to 30% of them present only once. The sequencing input was blood. The receptor set was obtained from a female donor with papillary thyroid cancer or a benign thyroid nodule (not recorded which). Some clones in this sample may be carry-over from other donors' samples.

This clone was counted ten times or more. The chain links TRBV7-2 to TRBJ2-1; 9 bases fit TRBD2. The CDR3 totals 16 residues. V shed 4 bases and J 5 bases; nucleotides not matched to a gene: 9. Per the germline V gene, CDR1 is SGHTA and CDR2 is FQGNSA. CDR3 residues: CASSYRSGSRNNEQFF. The CDR3 region has the DNA TGTGCCAGCAGCTATCGTAGCGGGAGTAGAAACAATGAGCAGTTCTTC.

This clone was seen many times. The genes are TRBV5-1 and TRBJ2-7; 9 nucleotides agree with TRBD1. This CDR3 has 14 residues. With V trimmed by 3 bases and J by 5 bases, 6 bases remained unmatched. Germline V lookup: CDR1 SGHRS, CDR2 YFSETQ. The CDR3 sequence is CASSSDRGGHEQYF. The DNA for the CDR3 is TGCGCCAGCAGCTCCGACAGGGGGGGTCACGAGCAGTACTTC.

This clone appeared a few times. J is TRBJ1-4 and V is TRBV28; 9 bases line up with TRBD1. Germline assignment: CDR1 MDHEN and CDR2 SYDVKM. The CDR3 covers 18 residues. The trim removed 7 bases at V and 2 bases at J, leaving 14 bases unmatched. CDR3 in DNA: TGTGCCAGCATTTTGAGGGGACAGGGAGCTTTTACTAATGAAAAACTGTTTTTT. Translated: CASILRGQGAFTNEKLFF.

J is TRBJ2-1 and V is TRBV6-1; the D gene is possibly TRBD2 (5 bases). Germline V lookup: CDR1 MNHNS, CDR2 SASEGT. The CDR3 is 13 amino acids. V shed 6 bases and J shed 6 bases, with 12 bases lying between them. CDR3: CASRRVGSNEQFF. The CDR3 region has the DNA TGTGCCAGCAGGAGGGTGGGGAGCAATGAGCAGTTCTTC.

This clone was picked up many times. The V gene is TRBV20-1, the J gene TRBJ1-5, with D possibly TRBD1 on 6 matching bases. There are 15 residues in the CDR3. CDR1 and CDR2 from the germline V gene are DFQATT and SNEGSKA (reference sequence). V was shortened by 4 bases and J by 1 base, with 14 bases between the two germline ends. Here the CDR3 DNA reads TGCAGTGCTACATTCGCGGGGGCGAGCAATCAGCCCCAGCATTTT. Its protein product is CSATFAGASNQPQHF.

This clone was observed many times. V is TRBV10-3 and J is TRBJ2-3; no clear D. The CDR3 is made up of 16 amino acids. V lost 6 bases and J 2 bases, leaving 18 bases between the germline ends. CDR1 ENHRY and CDR2 SYGVKD come from the germline V gene. CDR3 sequence: CAIRSFKPLDTDTQYF. CDR3 DNA sequence: TGTGCCATCAGAAGTTTTAAGCCCCTAGACACAGATACGCAGTATTTT.

The table lists this clone with many counts. V is TRBV6-1 and J is TRBJ1-3, with D maybe TRBD1 (6 bases). Germline loops: CDR1 MNHNS, CDR2 SASEGT. The CDR3 sequence is 17 residues long. With 4 bases removed from V and 3 bases from J, the gap between germline ends came to 19 bases. CDR3 sequence: CASSAVQGILVGNTIYF. CDR3 DNA: TGTGCCAGCAGTGCCGTACAGGGAATTCTAGTTGGAAACACCATATATTTT.

This chain connects TRBV20-1 to TRBJ2-3; 11 positions match TRBD2. Germline CDR1 DFQATT, CDR2 SNEGSKA (reference sequence). V was pared by 0 bases and J by 3 bases, with 5 bases of the junction left unmatched. The CDR3 has 16 amino acids. CDR3 in amino acids: CSARDPLAGETDTQYF. CDR3 nucleotides: TGCAGTGCTAGAGATCCACTAGCGGGGGAAACAGATACGCAGTATTTT.

Many counts were recorded for this clone. The V gene is TRBV7-9, the J gene TRBJ2-2; unclear D gene. The CDR3 length is 15 residues. Between the trimmed V and J ends, which lost 1 base and 4 bases, there was a span of 10 bases. Looked up from germline, CDR1 is SEHNR and CDR2 is FQNEAQ (reference sequence). CDR3 nucleotide sequence: TGTGCCAGCAGCTTAGGGACCCCTAGCACCGGGGAGCTGTTTTTT. It translates to CASSLGTPSTGELFF.

The chain employs TRBV20-1 and TRBJ1-5; 10 bases are a match to TRBD1. The CDR3 is 14 residues long. J was trimmed by 6 bases and V by 2 bases; bases with no gene match: 4. Germline loops: CDR1 DFQATT, CDR2 SNEGSKA (reference sequence). CDR3 region: CSARRRTGGQPQHF. CDR3 DNA sequence: TGCAGTGCTAGAAGAAGGACAGGGGGTCAGCCCCAGCATTTT.

In its sample, this clone is medium-sized. The chain joins TRBV27 to TRBJ2-7, with no clear D. Germline V gene data show CDR1 as MNHEY and CDR2 as SMNVEV (reference sequence). The CDR3 covers 13 residues. V was pared by 7 bases and J by 6 bases, with 16 bases between. CDR3 protein: CASTTQMGAEQYF. The CDR3 DNA sequence: TGTGCCAGCACCACCCAGATGGGTGCCGAGCAGTACTTC.

J is TRBJ2-1 and V is TRBV20-1; 9 bases map to TRBD2. Losses at the gene ends were 0 bases for V and 1 base for J; bases not matched to a gene: 7. Germline CDR1 and CDR2: DFQATT and SNEGSKA (reference sequence). The CDR3 covers 17 residues. CDR3 bases: TGCAGTGCTAGAGATGGATTAGCGGGAGTATCCTACAATGAGCAGTTCTTC. Residues: CSARDGLAGVSYNEQFF.

This clone appeared once. At one boundary the junction diverges from the germline segment, which might be a read error. The rearrangement joins TRBV30 to TRBJ1-6; TRBD1 agrees at 7 bases. This CDR3 has 15 amino acids. Germline CDR1 and CDR2: GTSNPN and SVGIG (reference sequence). This CDR3 is CARSQTGIYNSPLHF. The DNA for the CDR3 is TGTGCCCGGAGCCAGACAGGGATCTATAATTCACCCCTCCACTTT.

The J gene is TRBJ1-2, the V gene TRBV5-1; TRBD1 matches at 7 bases. This CDR3 has 19 amino acids. Unmatched junction bases numbered 24, after V lost 4 bases and J lost 6 bases. Germline values: CDR1 SGHRS, CDR2 YFSETQ. The CDR3 spells CASSLAWRGPSWMVHGYTF. CDR3 coding DNA: TGCGCCAGCAGCCTGGCCTGGAGGGGGCCTTCCTGGATGGTGCATGGCTACACCTTC. Looking up the rest from reference TRBV5-1 and TRBJ1-2 gives the full variable domain: KAGVTQTPRYLIKTRGQQVTLSCSPISGHRSVSWYQQTPGQGLQFLFEYFSETQRNKGNFPGRFSGRQFSNSRSEMNVSTLELGDSALYLCASSLAWRGPSWMVHGYTFGSGTRLTVV.